The 28 T cell receptor beta chains reported below all come from one sample, sequenced in a study of T cell repertoires in aging, cancer and after chemotherapy. Rearranged V-D-J TRB sequences were amplified with a mixed TRB-A/B primer pool. TCRdb re-called the multiplex PCR reads through MiXCR, storing one row per CDR3 protein. The sample holds over 2,500 distinct CDR3 sequences, around 39% seen once. TCR beta rearrangements were amplified from peripheral blood genomic DNA. Sample: blood. The source of these receptors is a human donor with a blood cancer.

This clonotype is medium-sized (0.01 to 0.1%). The CDR3 loop reads CATSRDREGEQFF. The CDR3 nucleotides are TGTGCCACCAGCAGAGATCGGGAGGGCGAGCAGTTCTTC. J is TRBJ2-1 and V is TRBV15; 8 bases align to TRBD2. This CDR3 contains 13 residues. Germline CDR1 and CDR2: LNHNV and YYDKDF (reference sequence). V dropped 0 bases and J dropped 10; count of bases not matched to a gene: 2.

The chain has TRBV6-5 and TRBJ2-1; the D is unclear. Trimming took off 5 bases at V and 7 bases at J, with 18 bases between the two ends. This CDR3 is 15 amino acids long. CDR1 MNHEY and CDR2 SVGAGI come from the germline V gene. In nucleotides, the CDR3 is TGTGCCAGCAGTCCTCCCTTACGAAAAGGAAATGAGCAGTTCTTC. It yields the protein CASSPPLRKGNEQFF.

The table lists this clonotype with a few counts. CDR3 in DNA: TGTGCCAGCAGTGAAACCGGGGCCTACACCGGGGAGCTGTTTTTT. Its translation: CASSETGAYTGELFF. V is TRBV27 and J is TRBJ2-2; perhaps D is TRBD1 or TRBD2 (5 bases each). V lost 5 bases and J lost 3, with 13 bases in between. The CDR3 runs to 15 residues. Germline V gene sequence: CDR1 MNHEY, CDR2 SMNVEV (reference sequence).

This clonotype has only a few counts. This chain links TRBV12-3 or TRBV12-4 with TRBJ2-3, with TRBD2 identical over 13 bases. The trim removed 6 bases at V and 3 bases at J, leaving 6 bases unmatched. The CDR3 loop spans 16 amino acids. The CDR3 here is CASRVLAGGRTDTQYF. CDR3 coding DNA: TGTGCCAGCAGAGTACTAGCGGGAGGGAGAACAGATACGCAGTATTTT.

V and J are TRBV19 and TRBJ1-5; no clear D gene. The CDR3 contains 14 residues. Germline CDR1 is LNHDA and CDR2 is SQIVND (reference sequence). V was clipped by 5 bases and J by 9 bases, with 17 bases between them. The CDR3, as DNA: TGTGCCAGTAGTGATGGACCCGGAGGTAGGCCCCAGCATTTT. Protein sequence: CASSDGPGGRPQHF. Variable domain in full (rest from reference TRBV19 and TRBJ1-5): DGGITQSPKYLFRKEGQNVTLSCEQNLNHDAMYWYRQDPGQGLRLIYYSQIVNDFQKGDIAEGYSVSREKKESFPLTVTSAQKNPTAFYLCASSDGPGGRPQHFGDGTRLSIL.

The chain's CDR3 is CASSSFSGGINTGELFF. In DNA form, the CDR3 reads TGTGCCAGCAGTTCTTTCTCGGGAGGGATTAACACCGGGGAGCTGTTTTTT. This chain uses TRBV27 with TRBJ2-2; the match to TRBD2 covers 8 bases. V shed 4 bases and J 2 bases; nucleotides not matched to a gene: 9. This CDR3 is 17 amino acids long. Germline loops: CDR1 MNHEY, CDR2 SMNVEV (reference sequence).

This rearrangement joins TRBV7-2 to TRBJ1-5; 8 nucleotides line up with TRBD1. Trimming cost V 5 bases and J 5 bases; bases outside gene matches: 8. This CDR3 has 15 amino acids. Germline lookup yields CDR1 SGHTA and CDR2 FQGNSA. In DNA form, the CDR3 reads TGTGCCAGCAGCAGTAAACAGGGGGTCGATCAGCCCCAGCATTTT. Its protein product is CASSSKQGVDQPQHF.

This clonotype was detected once. The rearrangement uses TRBV27 and TRBJ1-2, with D possibly TRBD1 on 6 matching bases. From germline, CDR1 is MNHEY and CDR2 SMNVEV (reference sequence). The CDR3 loop spans 13 amino acids. V was trimmed by 5 bases and J by 6 bases, leaving 13 bases between them. The CDR3 is CASSLNRANGYTF. The CDR3 DNA reads as TGTGCCAGCAGTCTAAACAGGGCTAATGGCTACACCTTC.

The V and J genes are TRBV12-3 or TRBV12-4 and TRBJ2-7; D gene ambiguous. The CDR3 runs 9 residues. This CDR3 reads CARAVEQYF. CDR3 nucleotide sequence: TGTGCTAGGGCAGTGGAGCAGTACTTC.

The chain has TRBV12-3 or TRBV12-4 and TRBJ2-1, with D possibly TRBD2 on 6 matching bases. V was clipped by 2 bases and J by 6 bases, with 14 bases between them. The length of the CDR3 is 15 residues. Here the CDR3 reads CASSLLKGGFNEQFF. For the CDR3, the DNA is TGTGCCAGCAGTTTATTGAAGGGAGGATTCAATGAGCAGTTCTTC.

V is TRBV6-5 and J is TRBJ1-2; possibly TRBD1 for D (6 bases). The V gene's germline CDR1 is MNHEY and CDR2 SVGAGI. V was trimmed by 2 bases and J by 5 bases, leaving 9 bases between them. The CDR3 is made up of 13 amino acids. The CDR3 here is CASSYEGGYGYTF. The CDR3 coding sequence is TGTGCCAGCAGTTACGAGGGGGGTTATGGCTACACCTTC.

The chain uses TRBV15 and TRBJ1-1; tentative D call: TRBD1 (5 bases). Trimming removed 5 bases from V and 0 bases from J, with 10 bases in between. The CDR3 loop spans 14 amino acids. Germline V CDR1 and CDR2: LNHNV, YYDKDF (reference sequence). The CDR3 sequence: CATSSGTVNTEAFF. In DNA, the CDR3 is TGTGCCACCAGCTCCGGGACGGTGAACACTGAAGCTTTCTTT.

The rearrangement links TRBV7-2 to TRBJ1-5; 8 nucleotides match TRBD1. The germline V gene has CDR1 SGHTA and CDR2 FQGNSA. V dropped 3 bases and J dropped 4; count of bases not matched to a gene: 5. The CDR3 sequence is 15 residues long. The CDR3 spells CASSLQTGGNQPQHF. CDR3 DNA: TGTGCCAGCAGCTTGCAAACAGGGGGGAATCAGCCCCAGCATTTT.

This clonotype turned up a few times. The chain joins TRBV6-1 to TRBJ2-7; TRBD1 agrees at 10 bases. Germline V gives CDR1 MNHNS, CDR2 SASEGT. The CDR3 loop spans 13 amino acids. Losses at the gene ends were 7 bases for V and 6 bases for J; bases not matched to a gene: 6. For the CDR3, the DNA is TGTGCCAGCAAGACAGGGGGCGCTTCCGAGCAGTACTTC. The encoded protein is CASKTGGASEQYF.

Concerning this clonotype itself: The junction does not match germline at one end; this may be a read error. The chain recombines TRBV10-3 with TRBJ1-1; perhaps TRBD1 as D (6 bases). CDR1 is ENHRY, CDR2 SYGVKD, per germline. This CDR3 contains 14 residues. This CDR3 reads CASSYDRRGTEAFF. Written as DNA, the CDR3 is TGTGCCAGCAGTTACGACAGGAGGGGCACTGAAGCTTTCTTT.

The genes are TRBV6-5 and TRBJ2-7; 10 bases are a match to TRBD1. The CDR3 consists of 18 residues. In germline, CDR1 is MNHEY, CDR2 SVGAGI. V was pared by 7 bases and J by 3 bases, with 18 bases of the junction left unmatched. In DNA form, the CDR3 reads TGTGCCAGCACCTACTATATCTCGGGACAGGGGTATATCTACGAGCAGTACTTC. This gives the protein CASTYYISGQGYIYEQYF.

The rearrangement links TRBV15 to TRBJ2-5, with a weak D call TRBD2 (5 bases). Trimming removed 3 bases from V and 5 bases from J, with 10 bases in between. The germline V gene has CDR1 LNHNV and CDR2 YYDKDF (reference sequence). The CDR3 loop spans 13 amino acids. DNA of the CDR3: TGTGCCACCAGCAGGGACTTACGGGAGACCCAGTACTTC. This translates into CATSRDLRETQYF.

By share, this clonotype ranks as medium-sized. The chain joins TRBV29-1 to TRBJ1-1; the match to TRBD1 covers 8 bases. The CDR3 consists of 12 residues. Germline CDR1 SQVTM, CDR2 ANQGSEA. V shed 7 bases and J 3 bases; nucleotides not matched to a gene: 4. CDR3 bases: TGCAGCGGAGACAGGGGTGACACTGAAGCTTTCTTT. The encoded protein is CSGDRGDTEAFF.

The V call is TRBV6-5, the J call TRBJ2-1; D gene unclear. Trimming shortened V by 2 bases and J by 10 bases, and 15 bases separated the two germline ends. CDR1 MNHEY and CDR2 SVGAGI come from the germline V gene. The CDR3 runs to 14 residues. The DNA for the CDR3 is TGTGCCAGCAGTTACGGACCCGGAGACCGGGAGCAGTTCTTC. Translated, it gives CASSYGPGDREQFF.

This clonotype was found a few times. DNA of the CDR3: TGTGCCAGCAGCTTAAACGATGAGCAGTTCTTC. This codes for CASSLNDEQFF. The chain employs TRBV7-9 and TRBJ2-1, with D hard to call. Trimming cost V 2 bases and J 8 bases, with 4 bases left between them. Germline CDR1 is SEHNR and CDR2 is FQNEAQ (reference sequence). CDR3 length: 11 residues.

V gene TRBV19 combines with J gene TRBJ2-1; 11 nucleotides match TRBD2. V dropped 5 bases and J dropped 5; count of bases not matched to a gene: 14. Germline CDR1 is LNHDA and CDR2 is SQIVND (reference sequence). This CDR3 has 18 residues. CDR3 sequence: CASSAFLAGGPMNNEQFF. The CDR3 bases are TGTGCCAGTAGTGCTTTTTTAGCGGGAGGGCCCATGAACAATGAGCAGTTCTTC. Filled out from reference TRBV19 and TRBJ2-1, the complete variable domain reads DGGITQSPKYLFRKEGQNVTLSCEQNLNHDAMYWYRQDPGQGLRLIYYSQIVNDFQKGDIAEGYSVSREKKESFPLTVTSAQKNPTAFYLCASSAFLAGGPMNNEQFFGPGTRLTVL.

This clonotype has just a few counts. V is TRBV6-5 and J is TRBJ2-5; unclear D gene. This CDR3 has 14 amino acids. Looked up from germline, CDR1 is MNHEY and CDR2 is SVGAGI. Trimming removed 5 bases from V and 2 bases from J, with 12 bases in between. The CDR3 sequence is CASSKLDTQETQYF. DNA for the CDR3: TGTGCCAGCAGTAAGCTCGATACGCAAGAGACCCAGTACTTC.

Notes on this clonotype: Given the absence of the conserved phenylalanine or tryptophan at the CDR3 end, a read error is likely. The J gene is TRBJ2-7, the V gene TRBV14, with D perhaps being TRBD1 or TRBD2 (5 bases each). Germline V lookup: CDR1 SGHDN, CDR2 FVKESK. V lost 5 bases and J 5 bases, leaving 25 bases between the germline ends. The CDR3 has 17 amino acids. The CDR3 sequence: CASSKPGVRGPSHEQYL. In DNA form, the CDR3 reads TGTGCCAGCAGCAAACCGGGTGTACGGGGCCCAAGTCACGAGCAGTACTTA.

This clonotype has only a few counts. This sequence joins TRBV6-5 and TRBJ2-7; 7 bases agree with TRBD2. V shed 0 bases, J shed 4 bases, and the junction held 6 bases outside the gene matches. The CDR3 is 15 residues long. Germline CDR1 MNHEY, CDR2 SVGAGI. The CDR3, as DNA: TGTGCCAGCAGTTACTCGGGACTAAAGTTATACGAGCAGTACTTC. It translates to CASSYSGLKLYEQYF.

This chain links TRBV7-6 with TRBJ2-1; D not resolved. Germline V gives CDR1 SGHVS, CDR2 FNYEAQ. V was cut by 8 bases and J by 3 bases, with 11 bases left in between. The CDR3 totals 13 residues. CDR3 residues: CASRRDHYNEQFF. In nucleotides, the CDR3 is TGTGCCAGCCGTAGGGATCACTACAATGAGCAGTTCTTC.

This chain connects TRBV19 to TRBJ2-3, with a weak D call TRBD2 (6 bases). This CDR3 region has 12 residues. Germline V gene data show CDR1 as LNHDA and CDR2 as SQIVND (reference sequence). Trimming removed 3 bases at V and 6 bases at J, with 7 bases between. The CDR3 here is CASSMRDDTQYF. DNA of the CDR3: TGTGCCAGTAGTATGCGGGACGATACGCAGTATTTT. The variable domain in full, with the rest retrieved from reference TRBV19 and TRBJ2-3, is DGGITQSPKYLFRKEGQNVTLSCEQNLNHDAMYWYRQDPGQGLRLIYYSQIVNDFQKGDIAEGYSVSREKKESFPLTVTSAQKNPTAFYLCASSMRDDTQYFGPGTRLTVL.

In its sample, this clonotype was seen once. This could be a read error, since a much larger clone is one nucleotide away. This chain joins TRBV30 and TRBJ2-1, with a weak D call TRBD1 (5 bases). Germline V gene lookup returns CDR1 GTSNPN and CDR2 SVGIG (reference sequence). This CDR3 spans 12 amino acids. V was clipped by 3 bases and J by 8 bases, with 11 bases between them. The CDR3 region is CAWSDMGHEQFF. In DNA form, the CDR3 reads TGTGCCTGGAGCGACATGGGGCATGAGCAGTTCTTC.

The rearrangement joins TRBV6-4 to TRBJ2-1, with 7 bases fitting TRBD2. J lost 3 bases, V lost 10 bases, and 3 bases had no gene match. Germline V gene data show CDR1 as MRHNA and CDR2 as SNTAGT. This CDR3 is built from 12 residues. CDR3 amino acids: CATSSGYNEQFF. In DNA, the CDR3 is TGTGCCACCTCTAGCGGCTACAATGAGCAGTTCTTC.